A single sample is the source of the 11 T cell receptor beta chains below, sequenced in a study of shared clonotypes between healthy human individuals. TCRdb's copy holds only in-frame clones and misses some; the assay was immunoSEQ multiplex PCR. The sample includes 1,500,000 or so clones, around 98.5% of them seen just once. The sample taken for sequencing was naive CD4+ T cells sorted from blood. The subset denotes: CD45RA+ positively selected. The origin of the receptors is a man younger than 40 in good health.

The V call is TRBV9, the J call TRBJ1-5; D not resolved. Germline values: CDR1 SGDLS, CDR2 YYNGEE. The CDR3 spans 17 residues. V was cut by 4 bases and J by 4 bases, with 21 bases left in between. The CDR3 loop is CASSTRANEKINQPQHF. CDR3 in DNA: TGTGCCAGCAGCACCCGGGCCAACGAGAAAATTAATCAGCCCCAGCATTTT.

The chain combines TRBV10-1 with TRBJ2-7; D ambiguous. The ends were cut back, 1 base at V and 2 bases at J, with 15 bases in the middle. Germline assignment: CDR1 WNHNN and CDR2 SYGVQD (reference sequence). This CDR3 comprises 16 residues. CDR3 bases: TGCGCCAGCAGTGAGTTGGGTTCGGTTGGGCCCTACGAGCAGTACTTC. Protein sequence: CASSELGSVGPYEQYF.

The gene calls are TRBV14 and TRBJ2-7; 12 nucleotides align to TRBD1. J lost 4 bases, V lost 1 base, and 2 bases had no gene match. The CDR3 totals 15 residues. CDR1 is SGHDN and CDR2 is FVKESK in the germline V gene. The DNA of the CDR3 is TGTGCCAGCAGCCAAGGGGACAGGGGGCTGTACGAGCAGTACTTC. Protein sequence: CASSQGDRGLYEQYF. Full variable domain (missing parts from reference TRBV14 and TRBJ2-7): EAGVTQFPSHSVIEKGQTVTLRCDPISGHDNLYWYRRVMGKEIKFLLHFVKESKQDESGMPNNRFLAERTGGTYSTLKVQPAELEDSGVYFCASSQGDRGLYEQYFGPGTRLTVT.

This rearrangement joins TRBV5-1 to TRBJ1-4, with a possible D match to TRBD1 (5 bases). V lost 7 bases and J 0 bases, leaving 10 bases between the germline ends. CDR3 length equals 14 residues. Germline V gene sequence: CDR1 SGHRS, CDR2 YFSETQ. CDR3 loop: CASGSGPTNEKLFF. CDR3 DNA: TGCGCCAGCGGGTCGGGGCCAACTAATGAAAAACTGTTTTTT.

The chain couples TRBV30 to TRBJ2-4; maybe TRBD2 (6 bases). Germline CDR1 reads GTSNPN; CDR2 reads SVGIG (reference sequence). This CDR3 contains 15 residues. Trimming stripped 0 bases from V and 4 bases from J, with 13 bases between. CDR3 in DNA: TGTGCCTGGAGTGTACGGAGGGTCCCGAAAAACATTCAGTACTTC. Amino acid sequence: CAWSVRRVPKNIQYF.

The chain couples TRBV7-9 to TRBJ2-6; a weak D match, TRBD1 (6 bases). V was trimmed by 3 bases and J by 13 bases, leaving 13 bases between them. The CDR3 sequence is 13 residues long. CDR1 is SEHNR, CDR2 FQNEAQ, per germline (reference sequence). The CDR3: CASSLVTGRVLTF. Here the CDR3 DNA reads TGTGCCAGCAGCTTGGTGACAGGTCGGGTCCTGACTTTC.

The V gene is TRBV7-8, the J gene TRBJ2-7, with D perhaps TRBD1 (6 bases). V lost 3 bases and J lost 1, with 10 bases in between. The germline gives CDR1 SGHVS, CDR2 FQNEAQ. This CDR3 is 14 amino acids long. CDR3 in amino acids: CASSFSRGSYEQYF. The CDR3 bases are TGTGCCAGCAGCTTTTCCAGGGGTTCCTACGAGCAGTACTTC.

This rearrangement joins TRBV29-1 to TRBJ2-7, with D unclear. The V gene lost 0 bases and the J gene lost 7 bases, with 10 bases spanning the gap. CDR3 size: 12 residues. Germline V gives CDR1 SQVTM, CDR2 ANQGSEA. The CDR3: CSVEEEGREQYF. Written as DNA, the CDR3 is TGCAGCGTTGAAGAGGAAGGGCGGGAGCAGTACTTC.

The rearrangement joins TRBV7-6 to TRBJ1-1; D call uncertain. The CDR3 runs 12 residues. V lost 5 bases and J lost 0, with 4 bases in between. CDR1 is SGHVS, CDR2 FNYEAQ, per germline. The CDR3 sequence is CASSVVNTEAFF. CDR3 bases: TGTGCCAGCAGCGTGGTGAACACTGAAGCTTTCTTT.

CDR3 in amino acids: CASSYTDFTGNTEAFF. CDR3 coding DNA: TGTGCCAGCAGTTACACGGATTTCACAGGGAACACTGAAGCTTTCTTT. V gene TRBV6-5 combines with J gene TRBJ1-1, with D perhaps matching TRBD1 (5 bases). V was pared by 2 bases and J by 1 base, with 14 bases between. This CDR3 contains 16 residues. Germline lookup yields CDR1 MNHEY and CDR2 SVGAGI.

The chain carries TRBV27 and TRBJ2-7; TRBD1 matches at 7 bases. CDR1 MNHEY and CDR2 SMNVEV come from the germline V gene (reference sequence). CDR3 length equals 13 residues. The V and J ends lost 6 bases and 6 bases, in that order; junction bases with no gene match: 8. CDR3 sequence reads: CASRLKQGSEQYF. The CDR3 DNA sequence: TGTGCCAGCAGATTGAAACAGGGGAGCGAGCAGTACTTC.